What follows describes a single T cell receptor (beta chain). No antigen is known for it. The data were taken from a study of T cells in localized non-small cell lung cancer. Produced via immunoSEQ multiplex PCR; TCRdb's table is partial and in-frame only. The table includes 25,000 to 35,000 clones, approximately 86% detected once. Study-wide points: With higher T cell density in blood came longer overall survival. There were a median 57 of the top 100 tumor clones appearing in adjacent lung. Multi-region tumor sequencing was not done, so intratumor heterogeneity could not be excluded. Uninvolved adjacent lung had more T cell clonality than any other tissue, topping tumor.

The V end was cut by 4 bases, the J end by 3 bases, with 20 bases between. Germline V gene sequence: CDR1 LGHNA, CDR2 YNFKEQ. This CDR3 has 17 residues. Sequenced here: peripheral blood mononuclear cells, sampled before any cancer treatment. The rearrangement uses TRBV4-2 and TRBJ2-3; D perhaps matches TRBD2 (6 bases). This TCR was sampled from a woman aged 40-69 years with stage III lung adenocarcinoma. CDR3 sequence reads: CASSRSGLETSTDTQYF. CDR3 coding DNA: TGTGCCAGCAGCCGATCAGGTTTGGAGACTAGTACAGATACGCAGTATTTT.